The 16 T cell receptor beta chains below all came from one sample that was sequenced in a study of radiotherapy plus CTLA-4 blockade in lung cancer. Some clones are missing from TCRdb's copy, which holds only in-frame ones; the method was immunoSEQ multiplex PCR. The data contain tens of thousands of clones, roughly 76% of them singletons. The material sequenced was peripheral blood, taken from a patient treated with radiotherapy plus ipilimumab. Source of these receptors: a human donor with non-small cell lung cancer who had stable disease on radiotherapy plus ipilimumab.

The CDR3 DNA reads TGTGCCAGCACCAACCCGGGCAGCCTAATACCCCTCCACTTT. It is translated as CASTNPGSLIPLHF. V and J are TRBV25-1 and TRBJ1-6; D remains ambiguous. This CDR3 has 14 residues. Germline CDR1 is MGHDK and CDR2 is SYGVNS. V was cut by 7 bases and J by 12 bases, with 19 bases left in between.

The V and J genes are TRBV28 and TRBJ1-1, with TRBD1 identical over 8 bases. Losses at the gene ends were 1 base for V and 5 bases for J; bases not matched to a gene: 3. CDR3 size: 14 residues. Germline assignment: CDR1 MDHEN and CDR2 SYDVKM. CDR3: CASSLYRGDTEAFF. CDR3 DNA sequence: TGTGCCAGCAGTTTATACAGGGGGGATACTGAAGCTTTCTTT.

The chain employs TRBV5-1 and TRBJ2-5, with 8 bases identical to TRBD2. CDR1 is SGHRS and CDR2 is YFSETQ in the germline V gene. CDR3 length: 14 amino acids. Trimming took 2 bases from V and 5 from J; bases not matched to a gene: 5. The CDR3 nucleotides read TGCGCCAGCAGCTTCAGCGGGGGAATGGAGACCCAGTACTTC. It is translated as CASSFSGGMETQYF.

The chain recombines TRBV29-1 with TRBJ1-1; D gene ambiguous. V lost 1 base, J lost 6 bases, and 9 bases lay in between. CDR1 SQVTM and CDR2 ANQGSEA come from the germline V gene. The CDR3 runs 12 residues. CDR3 in amino acids: CSVEAGGSEAFF. The CDR3, as DNA: TGCAGCGTTGAAGCGGGCGGGTCTGAAGCTTTCTTT.

The chain uses TRBV7-2 and TRBJ1-5; D gene uncertain. Germline values: CDR1 SGHTA, CDR2 FQGNSA. V was pared by 5 bases and J by 0 bases, with 17 bases between. CDR3 length equals 17 residues. The CDR3 coding sequence is TGTGCCAGCAGCGAATCATCCCGCCCTTATAGCAATCAGCCCCAGCATTTT. This sequence encodes CASSESSRPYSNQPQHF.

This clone was detected only a few times. This chain uses TRBV19 with TRBJ1-4, with D unclear. This CDR3 contains 11 residues. Looked up from germline, CDR1 is LNHDA and CDR2 is SQIVND (reference sequence). V was clipped by 3 bases and J by 7 bases, with 3 bases between them. The CDR3 here is CASSIVEKLFF. The CDR3 nucleotides are TGTGCCAGTAGTATTGTTGAAAAACTGTTTTTT.

The chain recombines TRBV5-4 with TRBJ1-2, with 10 bases aligning to TRBD1. Trimming removed 2 bases from V and 3 bases from J; junction bases left unmatched: 4. In germline, CDR1 is SGHNT, CDR2 YYREEE (reference sequence). The CDR3 totals 15 residues. CDR3 nucleotides: TGTGCCAGCAGCTTACGACAGGGGGCCTACTATGGCTACACCTTC. Protein product: CASSLRQGAYYGYTF. Looking up the rest from reference TRBV5-4 and TRBJ1-2 gives the full variable domain: ETGVTQSPTHLIKTRGQQVTLRCSSQSGHNTVSWYQQALGQGPQFIFQYYREEENGRGNFPPRFSGLQFPNYSSELNVNALELDDSALYLCASSLRQGAYYGYTFGSGTRLTVV.

The chain combines TRBV13 with TRBJ1-5; D gene uncertain. The germline V and J ends were trimmed by 5 bases and 5 bases, with 7 bases remaining between them. The CDR3 sequence is 12 residues long. CDR1 is PRHDT and CDR2 is FYEKMQ in the germline V gene (reference sequence). The CDR3 loop is CASSIGDQPQHF. As DNA, the CDR3 is TGTGCCAGCAGCATCGGAGATCAGCCCCAGCATTTT.

This sequence joins TRBV27 and TRBJ2-1, with a possible D match to TRBD2 (7 bases). Germline V gene data show CDR1 as MNHEY and CDR2 as SMNVEV (reference sequence). The CDR3 is made up of 15 amino acids. V lost 3 bases and J 8 bases, leaving 17 bases between the germline ends. The CDR3: CASSFRRGGGDEQFF. Written as DNA, the CDR3 is TGTGCCAGCAGTTTTCGCAGGGGAGGGGGGGATGAGCAGTTCTTC.

There are a few counts of this clone. The V and J genes are TRBV5-4 and TRBJ2-5; D unresolved. This CDR3 has 13 amino acids. Germline values: CDR1 SGHNT, CDR2 YYREEE (reference sequence). V was cut by 2 bases and J by 3 bases, with 8 bases left in between. CDR3 bases: TGTGCCAGCAGCTTAGTAGGGAAAGAGACCCAGTACTTC. Translated, it gives CASSLVGKETQYF.

The gene calls are TRBV9 and TRBJ1-1; TRBD1 might be the D (5 bases). Trimming shortened V by 2 bases and J by 1 base, and 15 bases separated the two germline ends. The CDR3 spans 16 residues. Germline values: CDR1 SGDLS, CDR2 YYNGEE. CDR3 sequence reads: CASSVAVGAQNTEAFF. CDR3 DNA sequence: TGTGCCAGCAGCGTTGCTGTTGGGGCCCAGAACACTGAAGCTTTCTTT.

The CDR3 protein is CASSLEGQPQHF. The DNA for the CDR3 is TGTGCCAGCAGTTTGGAAGGGCAGCCCCAGCATTTT. The genes are TRBV28 and TRBJ1-5; D is uncertain. The CDR3 spans 12 residues. Per the germline V gene, CDR1 is MDHEN and CDR2 is SYDVKM. Between the trimmed V and J ends, which lost 3 bases and 7 bases, there was a span of 7 bases.

V gene TRBV20-1 combines with J gene TRBJ2-3, with no clear D. From germline, CDR1 is DFQATT and CDR2 SNEGSKA (reference sequence). V was clipped by 1 base and J by 4 bases, with 0 bases between them. The CDR3 spans 10 residues. The CDR3 DNA sequence: TGCAGTGCTAGAGCAGATACGCAGTATTTT. The encoded protein is CSARADTQYF.

This chain connects TRBV10-1 to TRBJ1-2; TRBD1 might be the D (5 bases). The CDR3 is 14 residues long. The germline gives CDR1 WNHNN, CDR2 SYGVQD (reference sequence). V lost 1 base, J lost 4 bases, and 10 bases lay in between. For the CDR3, the DNA is TGCGCCAGCAGTGAGTTACAGGATCCCTATGGCTACACCTTC. This translates into CASSELQDPYGYTF.

The J gene is TRBJ1-4, the V gene TRBV10-3; D perhaps matches TRBD1 (5 bases). V was pared by 2 bases and J by 5 bases, with 18 bases between. Germline CDR1 and CDR2: ENHRY and SYGVKD. The CDR3 is 17 residues long. CDR3 protein: CAISEPRTGVGNEKLFF. In nucleotides, the CDR3 is TGTGCCATCAGTGAGCCACGAACAGGAGTAGGGAATGAAAAACTGTTTTTT.

The gene calls are TRBV10-3 and TRBJ1-3; D gene unclear. Germline lookup yields CDR1 ENHRY and CDR2 SYGVKD. The CDR3 is 16 amino acids. The V gene lost 0 bases and the J gene lost 3 bases, with 12 bases spanning the gap. CDR3 region: CAISESSGQVGNTIYF. As DNA, the CDR3 is TGTGCCATCAGTGAGTCTTCTGGGCAGGTTGGAAACACCATATATTTT.